The rows below give T cell receptor beta chains drawn from one sample of a study of OX40 agonist ivuxolimab in advanced cancers. The data were produced by immunoSEQ multiplex PCR, yet TCRdb's version contains in-frame clones alone and is incomplete. This sample has roughly 20,000 clones, with roughly 82% found just once. Sequenced material: CD4+ or CD8+ T cells sorted from blood, taken in a trial of the OX40 agonist ivuxolimab. The receptors stem from an adult with an advanced solid tumor such as melanoma, head and neck, liver or kidney cancer. The CDR3 runs from the conserved cysteine through the conserved F or W. The D gene is left open where the match is weak. Where a row states a size, it is once, few, many or the class of an expanded clone; other rows omit it.

v_call	d_call	clone_size	j_call	cdr3_aa	cdr3_nt
TRBV18	.	.	TRBJ2-5	CASSRDGFGETQYF	TGTGCCAGCTCGAGGGACGGATTTGGTGAGACCCAGTACTTC
TRBV29-1	.	.	TRBJ2-3	CPTERQRQYF	TGCCCAACGGAGAGACAGAGGCAGTATTTT
TRBV7-6	.	medium-sized	TRBJ2-7	CASSPRDHYEQYF	TGTGCCAGCAGCCCCCGGGACCACTACGAGCAGTACTTC
TRBV7-2	.	few	TRBJ2-7	CASSLGQVYEQYF	TGTGCCAGCAGCTTAGGACAGGTCTACGAGCAGTACTTC
TRBV2	.	once	TRBJ1-4	CASSAQGATNEKLFF	TGTGCCAGCAGTGCACAGGGAGCAACTAATGAAAAACTGTTTTTT
TRBV6-5	TRBD1	once	TRBJ1-2	CASSYSQGADGYTF	TGTGCCAGCAGTTACTCGCAGGGGGCTGATGGCTACACCTTC
TRBV11-2	.	.	TRBJ1-2	CASSSPSKALYGYTF	TGTGCCAGCAGCTCCCCCTCCAAGGCCCTCTATGGCTACACCTTC
TRBV7-2	.	.	TRBJ2-2	CASSLGFQAGELFF	TGTGCCAGCAGCTTAGGCTTTCAGGCCGGGGAGCTGTTTTTT
TRBV4-1	TRBD2	.	TRBJ2-5	CASSQALVTSGRGETQYF	TGCGCCAGCAGCCAAGCTTTAGTGACTAGCGGGAGGGGAGAGACCCAGTACTTC
TRBV7-8	.	.	TRBJ2-3	CASSSRRAGSTDTQYF	TGTGCCAGCAGCTCCCGCCGGGCAGGTAGCACAGATACGCAGTATTTT
TRBV27	TRBD1	once	TRBJ2-3	CASSLSRGTGNTDTQYF	TGTGCCAGCAGTTTATCCAGAGGGACAGGGAACACAGATACGCAGTATTTT
TRBV7-3	TRBD2	few	TRBJ2-7	CASSLTFEREYYEQYF	TGTGCCAGCAGCTTAACGTTCGAGCGGGAGTACTACGAGCAGTACTTC
TRBV4-1	.	few	TRBJ2-7	CASSQGKDLSYEQYF	TGCGCCAGCAGCCAAGGAAAGGATCTCTCCTACGAGCAGTACTTC
TRBV10-2	.	.	TRBJ2-2	CASSESWDTGELFF	TGCGCCAGCAGTGAGTCTTGGGACACCGGGGAGCTGTTTTTT
TRBV28	TRBD2	.	TRBJ2-3	CASSSREAGVSDTQYF	TGTGCCAGCTCCTCGAGGGAAGCGGGAGTGTCAGATACGCAGTATTTT
TRBV29-1	TRBD1	.	TRBJ1-1	CSVEQGVGAFF	TGCAGCGTTGAACAGGGGGTAGGGGCTTTCTTT
TRBV11-1	.	once	TRBJ1-1	CASSSAKNTEAFF	TGTGCCAGCTCGTCAGCCAAGAACACTGAAGCTTTCTTT
TRBV4-2	TRBD2	few	TRBJ2-3	CASSQDPAGVDTQYF	TGTGCCAGCAGCCAAGATCCAGCGGGAGTGGATACGCAGTATTTT
TRBV18	TRBD1	.	TRBJ1-2	CASSPGQGGRGDYGYTF	TGTGCCAGCTCACCCGGACAGGGAGGTCGCGGGGACTATGGCTACACCTTC
TRBV18	TRBD1	.	TRBJ2-7	CASSSTGGAYEQYF	TGTGCCAGCTCGTCGACAGGGGGAGCCTACGAGCAGTACTTC
TRBV5-1	.	.	TRBJ2-3	CASSPRTSTDTQYF	TGCGCCAGCAGCCCCCGGACTAGCACAGATACGCAGTATTTT
TRBV27	.	.	TRBJ1-3	CASRSLGNSGNTIYF	TGTGCCAGCCGCTCTCTGGGGAACTCTGGAAACACCATATATTTT
TRBV19	.	.	TRBJ1-4	CASSLRPFATNEKLFF	TGTGCCAGTAGTTTAAGGCCCTTTGCAACTAATGAAAAACTGTTTTTT
TRBV7-6	.	.	TRBJ2-7	CASSLGNSYEQYF	TGTGCCAGCAGCTTAGGGAACTCCTACGAGCAGTACTTC
TRBV2	TRBD2	once	TRBJ2-7	CASSRLRGGRSYEQYF	TGTGCCAGCAGTCGCCTCCGGGGGGGGAGGTCCTACGAGCAGTACTTC
TRBV2	TRBD1	.	TRBJ2-7	CASSLQDRAKQYF	TGTGCCAGCAGTTTGCAGGACAGGGCAAAGCAGTACTTC
TRBV11-2	.	.	TRBJ1-1	CASSPRVLTEAFF	TGTGCCAGCAGCCCCAGGGTCCTCACTGAAGCTTTCTTT
TRBV7-3	TRBD1	.	TRBJ2-1	CASSLAGTVNEQFF	TGTGCCAGCAGCTTAGCTGGGACAGTTAATGAGCAGTTCTTC
TRBV18	.	few	TRBJ1-1	CASSPFGDGEAFF	TGTGCCAGCTCACCTTTCGGGGACGGCGAAGCTTTCTTT
TRBV5-5	TRBD1	.	TRBJ1-2	CASTGQGVNYGYTF	TGTGCCAGCACCGGACAGGGGGTTAACTATGGCTACACCTTC
TRBV18	.	.	TRBJ1-1	CASSPIDGGTEAFF	TGTGCCAGCTCACCCATTGACGGGGGCACTGAAGCTTTCTTT
TRBV11-2	.	.	TRBJ2-7	CASSPGSLSYEQYF	TGTGCCAGCAGTCCCGGGTCACTCTCCTACGAGCAGTACTTC
TRBV5-1	.	.	TRBJ1-4	CASSLQGGNEKLFF	TGCGCCAGCAGCTTGCAGGGAGGGAATGAAAAACTGTTTTTT
TRBV29-1	TRBD1	.	TRBJ2-5	CSGRAGQAKGTQYF	TGCAGCGGCCGAGCCGGACAGGCCAAGGGGACCCAGTACTTC
TRBV5-1	.	few	TRBJ1-5	CASSLLGESNQPQHF	TGCGCCAGCAGCTTGCTCGGAGAGAGCAATCAGCCCCAGCATTTT
TRBV11-2	.	.	TRBJ1-3	CASSLAGPNTIYF	TGTGCCAGCAGCTTAGCAGGGCCGAACACCATATATTTT
TRBV5-1	.	.	TRBJ2-1	CASSLGDLARTLYNEQFF	TGCGCCAGCAGCTTGGGCGACTTAGCCCGAACCCTCTACAATGAGCAGTTCTTC
TRBV7-8	TRBD1	.	TRBJ2-1	CASSPGQGVVNEQFF	TGTGCCAGCAGCCCTGGACAGGGGGTGGTTAATGAGCAGTTCTTC
TRBV4-3	.	.	TRBJ1-2	CASSQDGGGRGYTF	TGCGCCAGCAGCCAAGACGGAGGGGGGCGGGGCTACACCTTC